Listed here are 21 T cell receptor beta chains from one sample, sequenced in a study of T cell responses to AZD1222 COVID-19 vaccine. Sequencing used immunoSEQ multiplex PCR; TCRdb keeps in-frame clones, though not all of them. The sample carries about 75,000 clones, around nine tenths recorded once. Material: peripheral blood, obtained 28 days after the second AZD1222 dose. These receptors all stem from an adult who received the AZD1222 COVID-19 vaccine.

This chain connects TRBV28 to TRBJ2-3, with a tentative D call TRBD2 (6 bases). Trimming left V 2 bases short and J 5 bases short, with 11 bases between. The V gene's germline CDR1 is MDHEN and CDR2 SYDVKM. This CDR3 is 14 amino acids long. CDR3 residues: CASSLRRGGDTQYF. CDR3 nucleotide sequence: TGTGCCAGCAGTTTAAGGAGGGGTGGAGATACGCAGTATTTT. The full variable domain, with the rest looked up from reference TRBV28 and TRBJ2-3, is DVKVTQSSRYLVKRTGEKVFLECVQDMDHENMFWYRQDPGLGLRLIYFSYDVKMKEKGDIPEGYSVSREKKERFSLILESASTNQTSMYLCASSLRRGGDTQYFGPGTRLTVL.

This sequence joins TRBV10-3 and TRBJ2-3; 8 nucleotides match TRBD2. This CDR3 has 16 residues. Germline trimming cut 0 bases from V and 0 bases from J; bases unmatched to any gene: 2. In germline, CDR1 is ENHRY, CDR2 SYGVKD. The CDR3 DNA sequence: TGTGCCATCAGTGAGTCACGGGAGGGGAGCACAGATACGCAGTATTTT. It encodes CAISESREGSTDTQYF.

The sample holds a few counts of this clone. The rearrangement uses TRBV11-3 and TRBJ2-5, with 9 bases fitting TRBD1. The germline V gene has CDR1 SGHNT and CDR2 YENEEA. With 1 base clipped from V and 3 bases from J, the junction kept 3 bases outside the gene matches. The CDR3 is 15 residues long. CDR3 in amino acids: CASSLGWTGEETQYF. The CDR3 region has the DNA TGTGCCAGCAGCTTAGGGTGGACAGGGGAAGAGACCCAGTACTTC.

J is TRBJ2-7 and V is TRBV30, with 9 bases aligning to TRBD1. CDR1 is GTSNPN and CDR2 is SVGIG in the germline V gene (reference sequence). The CDR3 loop spans 12 amino acids. Trimming took 6 bases from V and 3 from J; bases not matched to a gene: 3. The CDR3, as DNA: TGTGCCTGTTCGGACAGGGGCTACGAGCAGTACTTC. Amino acid sequence: CACSDRGYEQYF.

The gene calls are TRBV15 and TRBJ1-5; TRBD1 matches 9 bases. The V gene's germline CDR1 is LNHNV and CDR2 YYDKDF (reference sequence). This CDR3 has 17 residues. V was clipped by 0 bases and J by 1 base; unmatched bases: 4. For the CDR3, the DNA is TGTGCCACCAGCAGAGAACAGGGGGCGGGAAGCAATCAGCCCCAGCATTTT. Translated, it gives CATSREQGAGSNQPQHF.

The rearrangement links TRBV19 to TRBJ2-3; 7 nucleotides match TRBD2. In germline, CDR1 is LNHDA, CDR2 SQIVND (reference sequence). The J segment lost 0 bases and the V segment lost 3 bases, leaving 6 bases of the junction unmatched. The CDR3 has 16 residues. The CDR3 coding sequence is TGTGCCAGTAGTATCACCCTAGCGGCTAGCACAGATACGCAGTATTTT. This codes for CASSITLAASTDTQYF.

This clone has a handful of counts. CDR3 nucleotide sequence: TGTGCCAGCAAGCCGGGACTAGCGGTTCCCGTATTCTTC. This encodes CASKPGLAVPVFF. The chain carries TRBV12-3 or TRBV12-4 and TRBJ2-1; TRBD2 matches at 11 bases. Trimming cost V 7 bases and J 16 bases; bases outside gene matches: 12. This CDR3 spans 13 amino acids.

The rearrangement links TRBV19 to TRBJ1-5; D gene uncertain. Between the trimmed V and J ends, which lost 5 bases and 5 bases, there was a span of 10 bases. The germline V gene has CDR1 LNHDA and CDR2 SQIVND (reference sequence). The CDR3 is made up of 13 amino acids. As DNA, the CDR3 is TGTGCCAGTAGTGGAACGGATTATCAGCCCCAGCATTTT. Translation: CASSGTDYQPQHF.

CDR3 amino acids: CASSAKGQGLNTEAFF. In DNA, the CDR3 is TGTGCCAGCAGCGCGAAAGGACAGGGACTGAACACTGAAGCTTTCTTT. This chain links TRBV7-9 with TRBJ1-1; TRBD1 aligns across 8 bases. Germline CDR1 and CDR2: SEHNR and FQNEAQ (reference sequence). The CDR3 loop spans 16 amino acids. V shed 5 bases, J shed 0 bases, and the junction held 8 bases outside the gene matches.

The chain is built from TRBV7-9 and TRBJ2-2; D unresolved. The germline V gene has CDR1 SEHNR and CDR2 FQNEAQ (reference sequence). This CDR3 contains 13 residues. V was clipped by 1 base and J by 4 bases, with 4 bases between them. The CDR3 spells CASSLVLTGELFF. CDR3 DNA sequence: TGTGCCAGCAGCTTAGTTCTCACCGGGGAGCTGTTTTTT.

The rearrangement links TRBV30 to TRBJ2-7, with 7 bases identical to TRBD1. This CDR3 is 14 amino acids long. V was pared by 2 bases and J by 9 bases, with 13 bases of the junction left unmatched. Germline CDR1 and CDR2: GTSNPN and SVGIG (reference sequence). The CDR3 sequence is CAWSQGQSLAGQYF. The CDR3 region has the DNA TGTGCCTGGAGTCAGGGACAGAGTCTAGCAGGGCAGTACTTC.

The chain recombines TRBV30 with TRBJ2-7; tentatively, D is TRBD2 (6 bases). CDR3 length: 13 amino acids. Germline CDR1 is GTSNPN and CDR2 is SVGIG (reference sequence). V dropped 3 bases and J dropped 7 bases, with 16 bases sitting between them. The CDR3 DNA sequence: TGTGCCTGGAGCAAGTCGGCGGGGAAGGAGCAGTACTTC. Translated, it gives CAWSKSAGKEQYF.

The chain joins TRBV6-5 to TRBJ2-5; no clear D gene. Deletions cut 6 bases from V and 2 bases from J, with 10 bases between. This CDR3 has 13 residues. From germline, CDR1 is MNHEY and CDR2 SVGAGI. In DNA form, the CDR3 reads TGTGCCAGCAGACGGACGGAACAAGAGACCCAGTACTTC. This encodes CASRRTEQETQYF.

V usage is TRBV11-2 and J usage is TRBJ2-2; D gene ambiguous. V was clipped by 0 bases and J by 10 bases, with 3 bases between them. Germline V lookup: CDR1 SGHAT, CDR2 FQNNGV. This CDR3 comprises 11 residues. CDR3 sequence (DNA): TGTGCCAGCAGCTTAGAGCTGGAGCTGTTTTTT. Encoded protein: CASSLELELFF.

This clone was observed a single time. The chain couples TRBV7-9 to TRBJ1-6; 8 nucleotides match TRBD1. Losses at the gene ends were 4 bases for V and 7 bases for J; bases not matched to a gene: 6. The CDR3 runs 15 residues. CDR1 and CDR2 from the germline V gene are SEHNR and FQNEAQ (reference sequence). The CDR3 coding sequence is TGTGCCAGCAGCTCGTGGACAGGGACGAATTCACCCCTCCACTTT. Translated, it gives CASSSWTGTNSPLHF.

The chain couples TRBV6-1 to TRBJ1-1, with no clear D. The CDR3 is made up of 15 amino acids. Trimming left V 1 base short and J 4 bases short, with 13 bases between. The germline V gene has CDR1 MNHNS and CDR2 SASEGT. CDR3 loop: CASSEVPQRATEAFF. The CDR3 nucleotides are TGTGCCAGCAGTGAAGTTCCCCAAAGAGCCACTGAAGCTTTCTTT.

The V gene is TRBV12-3 or TRBV12-4, the J gene TRBJ2-5, with no clear D. The CDR3 has 12 amino acids. Trimming removed 4 bases at V and 4 bases at J, with 7 bases between. This CDR3 reads CASSYDSETQYF. The CDR3 nucleotides are TGTGCCAGCAGTTATGACTCAGAGACCCAGTACTTC.

The gene calls are TRBV5-1 and TRBJ2-5; D is tentatively TRBD1 or TRBD2 (5 bases each). This CDR3 comprises 15 residues. Germline V lookup: CDR1 SGHRS, CDR2 YFSETQ. Trimming removed 5 bases at V and 0 bases at J, with 14 bases between. This CDR3 reads CASRRAGMYQETQYF. CDR3 in DNA: TGCGCCAGCAGGCGGGCAGGGATGTACCAAGAGACCCAGTACTTC. Combining the CDR3 with reference TRBV5-1 and TRBJ2-5 gives the whole variable domain KAGVTQTPRYLIKTRGQQVTLSCSPISGHRSVSWYQQTPGQGLQFLFEYFSETQRNKGNFPGRFSGRQFSNSRSEMNVSTLELGDSALYLCASRRAGMYQETQYFGPGTRLLVL.

This rearrangement joins TRBV2 to TRBJ2-1; D may be TRBD1 (6 bases). The germline V gene has CDR1 SNHLY and CDR2 FYNNEI. Between the trimmed V and J ends, which lost 10 bases and 3 bases, there was a span of 10 bases. The CDR3 is 12 residues long. The CDR3 region is CAILQGYNEQFF. The CDR3 coding sequence is TGTGCCATCTTACAGGGCTACAATGAGCAGTTCTTC.

The chain is built from TRBV28 and TRBJ2-4; TRBD2 agrees at 8 bases. V was pared by 3 bases and J by 6 bases, with 7 bases of the junction left unmatched. The length of the CDR3 is 15 residues. Germline CDR1 and CDR2: MDHEN and SYDVKM. The CDR3 spells CASSFSSGDRNIQYF. CDR3 nucleotide sequence: TGTGCCAGCAGTTTCAGTAGCGGGGATAGAAACATTCAGTACTTC.

The rearrangement links TRBV28 to TRBJ2-1; 9 bases agree with TRBD1. CDR3 size: 16 residues. J was trimmed by 2 bases and V by 10 bases; bases with no gene match: 12. Germline V lookup: CDR1 MDHEN, CDR2 SYDVKM. The DNA of the CDR3 is TGTGCCACCCAACGGGACAGGGAAAGCGCCTACAATGAGCAGTTCTTC. Protein sequence: CATQRDRESAYNEQFF. The full variable domain, completed using reference TRBV28 and TRBJ2-1, is DVKVTQSSRYLVKRTGEKVFLECVQDMDHENMFWYRQDPGLGLRLIYFSYDVKMKEKGDIPEGYSVSREKKERFSLILESASTNQTSMYLCATQRDRESAYNEQFFGPGTRLTVL.